This paragraph reports one T cell receptor beta chain. The source of the sample is a study of CD8+ T cells in alopecia areata. The CDR3 has 11 amino acids. Between the trimmed V and J ends, which lost 2 bases and 11 bases, there was a span of 9 bases. The germline CDR1 and CDR2 sequences are MNHEY and SVGAGI. Sequencing relied on a cDNA template that was reverse transcribed from extracted RNA. Data came from immunoSEQ multiplex PCR; TCRdb stores just in-frame clones and leaves some out. The sample records 150,000 to 200,000 clones, about 63% being singletons. Sequencing was performed on CD4+ T cells sorted from blood, taken at week 0. This TCR was recovered from a human donor with alopecia areata. The chain links TRBV6-5 to TRBJ1-2; D may be TRBD1 (6 bases). Here the CDR3 reads CASSYGQSYTF. DNA for the CDR3: TGTGCCAGCAGTTACGGACAGTCGTACACCTTC.